This T cell receptor (beta chain) was identified in a study of response to subunit inactivated influenza vaccine. TCRdb fed the RT-PCR reads into MiXCR, producing one record per CDR3 protein. The sample contains under 750,000 distinct CDR3 sequences, 10% to 15% of which appear only once. The CDR3 is 13 residues long. CDR1 MNHEY and CDR2 SMNVEV come from the germline V gene (reference sequence). The V end was cut by 3 bases, the J end by 2 bases, with 5 bases between. The study, taken as a whole, reports: The study's authors posited that every seasonal influenza vaccination enlists few new T cells.

For this clonotype: What it binds is not known.

This TCR derives from a man aged 50 or older who received an inactivated influenza vaccine. This chain joins TRBV27 and TRBJ2-1; D is undetermined. The sequencing used PBMCs from blood, collected on the day of vaccination. CDR3 loop: CASSFLAYNEQFF. The CDR3 DNA follows: TGTGCCAGCAGTTTTTTGGCCTACAATGAGCAGTTCTTC.